The present T cell receptor beta chain was sequenced within a study of blood T cell repertoires in COVID-19. Background on the study: Acute and convalescent COVID-19 specimens originated in the United States, Italy and Spain. The analysed material was cDNA or gDNA that came from T cells, B-cell-depleted T cells, or PBMCs.

Only a few counts were recorded for this clone. One end of the junction fails to match germline, which may point to a read error. TCRdb's copy holds only in-frame clones and misses some; the assay was immunoSEQ multiplex PCR. The sample includes fewer than 140,000 clones, about three quarters seen only once; the top ten take 6.2%. CDR1 LGHNA and CDR2 YNFKEQ come from the germline V gene. This CDR3 is built from 15 residues. This chain links TRBV4-2 with TRBJ1-4, with 9 bases identical to TRBD1. Sequencing was carried out using peripheral blood. This sequence originates from an elderly man with COVID-19, enrolled during active disease. The CDR3: CASSQGDRVNGKLFF. The DNA for the CDR3 is TGTGCCAGCAGCCAAGGGGACAGGGTGAATGGAAAACTGTTTTTT.